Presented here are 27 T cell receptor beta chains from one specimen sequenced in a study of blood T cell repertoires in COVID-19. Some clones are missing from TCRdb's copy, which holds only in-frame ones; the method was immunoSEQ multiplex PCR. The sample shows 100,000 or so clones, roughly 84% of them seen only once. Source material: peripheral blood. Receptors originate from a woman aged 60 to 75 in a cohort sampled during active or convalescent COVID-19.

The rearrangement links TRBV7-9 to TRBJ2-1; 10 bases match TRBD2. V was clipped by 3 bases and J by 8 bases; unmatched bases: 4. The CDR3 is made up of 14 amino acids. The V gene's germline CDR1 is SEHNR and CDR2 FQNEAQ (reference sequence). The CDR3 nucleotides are TGTGCCAGCAGCTTTCAGCGGGAGGGCTATGAGCAGTTCTTC. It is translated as CASSFQREGYEQFF.

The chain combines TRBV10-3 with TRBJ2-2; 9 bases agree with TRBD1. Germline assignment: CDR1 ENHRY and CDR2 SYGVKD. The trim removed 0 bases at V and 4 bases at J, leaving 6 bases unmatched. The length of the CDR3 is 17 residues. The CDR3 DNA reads TGTGCCATCAGTGAGTCGAAAGGGACAGGGCTCACCGGGGAGCTGTTTTTT. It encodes CAISESKGTGLTGELFF.

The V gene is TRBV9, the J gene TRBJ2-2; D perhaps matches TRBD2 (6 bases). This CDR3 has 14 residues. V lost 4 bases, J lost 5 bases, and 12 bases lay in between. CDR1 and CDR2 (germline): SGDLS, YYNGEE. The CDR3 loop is CASSPWGETGELFF. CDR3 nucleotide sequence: TGTGCCAGCAGCCCTTGGGGGGAAACCGGGGAGCTGTTTTTT.

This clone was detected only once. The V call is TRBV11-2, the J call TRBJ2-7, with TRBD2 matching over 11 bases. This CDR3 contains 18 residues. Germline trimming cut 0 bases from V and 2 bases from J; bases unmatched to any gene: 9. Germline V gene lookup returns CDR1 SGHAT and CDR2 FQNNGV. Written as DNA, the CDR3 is TGTGCCAGCAGCTTAGAGGGCCTAGCGGGAGGCGGGCCCTACGAGCAGTACTTC. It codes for CASSLEGLAGGGPYEQYF.

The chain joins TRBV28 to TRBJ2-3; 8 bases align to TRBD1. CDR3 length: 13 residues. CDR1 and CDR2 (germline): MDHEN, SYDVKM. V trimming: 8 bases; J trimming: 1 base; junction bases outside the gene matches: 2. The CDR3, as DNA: TGTGCCAGCGCGGACAGGGGCACAGATACGCAGTATTTT. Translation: CASADRGTDTQYF.

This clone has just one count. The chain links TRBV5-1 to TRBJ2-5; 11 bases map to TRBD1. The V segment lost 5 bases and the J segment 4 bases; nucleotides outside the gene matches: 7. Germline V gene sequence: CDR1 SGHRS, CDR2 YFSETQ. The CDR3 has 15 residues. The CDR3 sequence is CASRQPGQGGETQYF. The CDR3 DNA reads TGCGCCAGCAGGCAGCCGGGACAGGGGGGAGAGACCCAGTACTTC.

CDR3 loop: CASSRLAGRRDTQYF. CDR3 DNA: TGTGCCAGTAGCCGTCTAGCGGGCCGGAGAGATACGCAGTATTTT. The chain recombines TRBV19 with TRBJ2-3; TRBD2 matches at 8 bases. CDR1 and CDR2 from the germline V gene are LNHDA and SQIVND (reference sequence). This CDR3 is 15 amino acids long. Germline trimming cut 6 bases from V and 5 bases from J; bases unmatched to any gene: 10.

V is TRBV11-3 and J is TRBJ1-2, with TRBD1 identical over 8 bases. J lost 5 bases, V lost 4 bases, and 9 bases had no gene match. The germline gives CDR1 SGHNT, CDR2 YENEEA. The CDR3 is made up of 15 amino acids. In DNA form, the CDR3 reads TGTGCCAGCAGCTCAGCGGACAGGGTGTGGTATGGCTACACCTTC. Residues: CASSSADRVWYGYTF.

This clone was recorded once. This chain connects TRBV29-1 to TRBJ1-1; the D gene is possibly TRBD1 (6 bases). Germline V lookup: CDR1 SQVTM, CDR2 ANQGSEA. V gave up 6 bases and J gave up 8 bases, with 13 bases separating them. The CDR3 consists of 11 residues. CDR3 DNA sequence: TGCAGCGTCCTGGGGGCAGGGGAAGCTTTCTTT. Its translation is CSVLGAGEAFF. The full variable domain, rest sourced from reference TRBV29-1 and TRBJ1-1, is SAVISQKPSRDICQRGTSLTIQCQVDSQVTMMFWYRQQPGQSLTLIATANQGSEATYESGFVIDKFPISRPNLTFSTLTVSNMSPEDSSIYLCSVLGAGEAFFGQGTRLTVV.

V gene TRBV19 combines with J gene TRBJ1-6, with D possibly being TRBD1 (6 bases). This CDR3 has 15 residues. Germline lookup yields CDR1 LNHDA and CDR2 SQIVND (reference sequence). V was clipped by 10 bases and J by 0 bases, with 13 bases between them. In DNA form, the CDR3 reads TGTGCCACTAGGGACAAGAGCTCCTATAATTCACCCCTCCACTTT. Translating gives CATRDKSSYNSPLHF.

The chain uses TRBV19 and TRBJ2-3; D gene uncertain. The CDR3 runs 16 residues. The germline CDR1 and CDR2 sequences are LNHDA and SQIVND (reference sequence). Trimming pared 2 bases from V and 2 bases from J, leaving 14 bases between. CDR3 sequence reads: CASSITHLFYTDTQYF. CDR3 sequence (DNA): TGTGCCAGTAGTATAACGCACTTATTTTACACAGATACGCAGTATTTT.

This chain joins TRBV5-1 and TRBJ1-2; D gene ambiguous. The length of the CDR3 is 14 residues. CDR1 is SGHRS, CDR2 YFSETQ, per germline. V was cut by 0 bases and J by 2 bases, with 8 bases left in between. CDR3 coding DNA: TGCGCCAGCAGCTTGGCCGAGAAAAACTATGGCTACACCTTC. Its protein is CASSLAEKNYGYTF. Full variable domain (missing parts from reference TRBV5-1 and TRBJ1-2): KAGVTQTPRYLIKTRGQQVTLSCSPISGHRSVSWYQQTPGQGLQFLFEYFSETQRNKGNFPGRFSGRQFSNSRSEMNVSTLELGDSALYLCASSLAEKNYGYTFGSGTRLTVV.

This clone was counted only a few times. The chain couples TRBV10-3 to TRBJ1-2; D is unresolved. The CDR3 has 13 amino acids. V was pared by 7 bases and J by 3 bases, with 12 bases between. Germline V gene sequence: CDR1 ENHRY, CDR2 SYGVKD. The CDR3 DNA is TGTGCCATCAATACTCGGGGTCACTATGGCTACACCTTC. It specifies CAINTRGHYGYTF.

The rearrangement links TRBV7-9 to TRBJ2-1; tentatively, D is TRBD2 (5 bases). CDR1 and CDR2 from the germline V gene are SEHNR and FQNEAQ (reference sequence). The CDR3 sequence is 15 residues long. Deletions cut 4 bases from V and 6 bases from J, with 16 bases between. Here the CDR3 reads CASSWEQSPSNEQFF. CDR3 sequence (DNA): TGTGCCAGCAGCTGGGAGCAGAGCCCTAGCAATGAGCAGTTCTTC.

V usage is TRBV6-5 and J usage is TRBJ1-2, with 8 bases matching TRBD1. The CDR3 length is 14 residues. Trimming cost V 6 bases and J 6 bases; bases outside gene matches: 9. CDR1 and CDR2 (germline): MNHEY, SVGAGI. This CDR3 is CASRQPGQDNGYTF. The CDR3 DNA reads TGTGCCAGCAGGCAACCGGGACAGGATAATGGCTACACCTTC.

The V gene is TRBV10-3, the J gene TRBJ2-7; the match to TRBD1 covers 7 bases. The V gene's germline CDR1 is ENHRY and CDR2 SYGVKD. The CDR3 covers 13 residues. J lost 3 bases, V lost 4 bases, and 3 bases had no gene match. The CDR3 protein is CAISGRDSYEQYF. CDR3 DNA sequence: TGTGCCATCAGTGGACGGGACAGCTACGAGCAGTACTTC.

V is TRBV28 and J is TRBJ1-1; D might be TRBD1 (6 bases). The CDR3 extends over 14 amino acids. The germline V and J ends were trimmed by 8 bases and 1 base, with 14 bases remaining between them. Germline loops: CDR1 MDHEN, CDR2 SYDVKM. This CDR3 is CASLGGAANTEAFF. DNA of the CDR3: TGTGCCAGCTTGGGGGGGGCCGCGAACACTGAAGCTTTCTTT.

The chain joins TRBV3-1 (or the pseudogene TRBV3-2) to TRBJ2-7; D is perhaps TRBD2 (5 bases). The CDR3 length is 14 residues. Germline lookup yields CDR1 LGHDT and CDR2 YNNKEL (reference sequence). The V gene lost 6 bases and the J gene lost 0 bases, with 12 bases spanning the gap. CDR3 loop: CASRLSVASYEQYF. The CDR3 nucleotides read TGTGCCAGCAGACTTAGCGTGGCCTCCTACGAGCAGTACTTC.

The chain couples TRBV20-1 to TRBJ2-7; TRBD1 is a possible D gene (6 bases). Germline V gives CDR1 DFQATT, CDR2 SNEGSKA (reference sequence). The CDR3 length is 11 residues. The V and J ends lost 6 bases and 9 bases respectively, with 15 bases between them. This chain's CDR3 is CSAPSPGAQYF. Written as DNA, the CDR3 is TGCAGTGCCCCAAGCCCAGGGGCGCAGTACTTC.

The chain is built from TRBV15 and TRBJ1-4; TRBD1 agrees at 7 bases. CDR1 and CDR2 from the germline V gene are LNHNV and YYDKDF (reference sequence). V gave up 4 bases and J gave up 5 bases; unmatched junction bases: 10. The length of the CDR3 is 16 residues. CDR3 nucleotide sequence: TGTGCCACCAGCACCCGGACGGAGGGGGCGAATGAAAAACTGTTTTTT. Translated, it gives CATSTRTEGANEKLFF.

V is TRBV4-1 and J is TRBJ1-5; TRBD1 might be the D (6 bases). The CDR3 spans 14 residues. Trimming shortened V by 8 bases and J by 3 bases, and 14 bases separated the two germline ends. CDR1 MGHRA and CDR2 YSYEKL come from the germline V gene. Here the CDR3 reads CASWGGRPNQPQHF. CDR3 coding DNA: TGCGCCAGCTGGGGGGGCAGACCCAATCAGCCCCAGCATTTT.

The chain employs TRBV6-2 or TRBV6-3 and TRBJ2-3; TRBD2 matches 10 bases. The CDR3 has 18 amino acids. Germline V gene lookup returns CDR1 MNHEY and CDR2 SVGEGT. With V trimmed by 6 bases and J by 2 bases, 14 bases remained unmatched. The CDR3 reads CASSSRVGLAVHTDTQYF. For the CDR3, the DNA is TGTGCCAGCAGCTCCCGCGTTGGACTAGCGGTGCACACAGATACGCAGTATTTT.

CDR3 amino acids: CASSLESGRTDTQYF. The DNA for the CDR3 is TGCGCCAGCAGCTTGGAGAGCGGGCGCACAGATACGCAGTATTTT. The chain recombines TRBV5-1 with TRBJ2-3, with D maybe TRBD2 (6 bases). V was pared by 0 bases and J by 1 base, with 9 bases between. In germline, CDR1 is SGHRS, CDR2 YFSETQ. The CDR3 has 15 residues.

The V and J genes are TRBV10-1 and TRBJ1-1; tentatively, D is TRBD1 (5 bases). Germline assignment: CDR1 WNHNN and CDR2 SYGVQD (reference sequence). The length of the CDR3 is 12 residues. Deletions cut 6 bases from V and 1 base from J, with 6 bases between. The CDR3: CASSRENTEAFF. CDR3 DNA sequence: TGCGCCAGCAGCAGGGAGAACACTGAAGCTTTCTTT.

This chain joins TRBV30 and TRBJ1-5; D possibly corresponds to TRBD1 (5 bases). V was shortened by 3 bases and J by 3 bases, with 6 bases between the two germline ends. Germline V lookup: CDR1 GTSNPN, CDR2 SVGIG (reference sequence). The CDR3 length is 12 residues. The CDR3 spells CAWSRDNQPQHF. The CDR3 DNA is TGTGCCTGGAGCAGGGACAATCAGCCCCAGCATTTT. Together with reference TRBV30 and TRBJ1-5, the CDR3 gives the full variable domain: SQTIHQWPATLVQPVGSPLSLECTVEGTSNPNLYWYRQAAGRGLQLLFYSVGIGQISSEVPQNLSASRPQDRQFILSSKKLLLSDSGFYLCAWSRDNQPQHFGDGTRLSIL.

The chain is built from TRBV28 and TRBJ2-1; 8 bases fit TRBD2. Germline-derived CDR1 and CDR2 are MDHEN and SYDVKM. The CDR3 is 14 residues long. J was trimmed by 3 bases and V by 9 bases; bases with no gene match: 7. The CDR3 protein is CASAILAVYNEQFF. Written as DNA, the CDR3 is TGTGCCAGTGCAATACTAGCGGTCTACAATGAGCAGTTCTTC.

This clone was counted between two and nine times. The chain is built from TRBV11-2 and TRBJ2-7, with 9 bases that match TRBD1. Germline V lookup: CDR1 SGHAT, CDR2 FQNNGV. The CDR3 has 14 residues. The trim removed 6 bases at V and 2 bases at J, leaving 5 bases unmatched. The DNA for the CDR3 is TGTGCCAGCAGTCCGGGACAGGGTCCCTACGAGCAGTACTTC. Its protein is CASSPGQGPYEQYF.